This entry concerns a single T cell receptor (beta chain). The target antigen is unknown. TCR alpha and TCR beta cDNA libraries with sample barcodes and UMIs came from 5'RACE using constant-segment primers. TCRdb recomputed calls from the 5' RACE reads with MiXCR, one row per CDR3 protein. Of 400,000 to 500,000 distinct CDR3 sequences listed, over 15% are singletons. This specimen belongs to a study of T-cell memory formation after mild COVID-19. Study-wide points: SARS-CoV-2 specificity was not confirmed for second-wave clones peaking on day 37. CD4/CD8 balance characterized clones contracting day 15 to 85, and CD4+ skew characterized later expanders. Contracting CD4+ clones were located mainly in CM and EM, and CD8+ clones in EMRA.

The CDR3 has 14 amino acids. The germline V gene has CDR1 LGHNA and CDR2 YSLEER. V gave up 0 bases and J gave up 5 bases, with 11 bases separating them. This chain uses TRBV4-3 with TRBJ2-7, with no clear D. The TCR comes from an adult woman who had mild COVID-19 (a few samples of this study predate the infection). Cell type and time point are not known. The sample comprised PBMCs or a T cell subset sorted from them (not recorded which). For the CDR3, the DNA is TGCGCCAGCAGCCAAGACGTACGGCGGCACGAGCAGTACTTC. It specifies CASSQDVRRHEQYF.